This T cell receptor (beta chain) was captured by sequencing in a study of T cells after yellow fever vaccination. V was clipped by 2 bases and J by 6 bases; unmatched bases: 6. The CDR3 is 14 amino acids. Germline lookup yields CDR1 MNHEY and CDR2 SVGEGT. In TCRdb, the 5' RACE reads were re-called with MiXCR into one record per CDR3 protein. The table shows 250,000 to 300,000 distinct CDR3 sequences, with 10% to 15% occurring only once. The specimen was CD4+ T cells sorted from PBMCs, collected 45 days after the yellow fever booster vaccination. The TCR comes from a man aged 25 to 40 who received the YFV17D yellow fever vaccine. This chain connects TRBV6-2 or TRBV6-3 to TRBJ2-7, with TRBD2 matching 8 bases. CDR3 coding DNA: TGTGCCAGCAGTTACCCCCGGGAGGGCGGCGAGCAGTACTTC. It specifies CASSYPREGGEQYF.